The clone carrying this T cell receptor beta chain was counted ten times or more. Antigen specificity is unknown. The data are from a study of T cell repertoires in cytomegalovirus infection. TCRdb re-called the reads with MiXCR, one entry per CDR3 protein. Of 600,000 to 700,000 distinct CDR3 sequences in the sample, around 32% are singletons; the top ten hold roughly 18%. Between the trimmed V and J ends, which lost 0 bases and 5 bases, there was a span of 14 bases. The CDR3 runs to 16 residues. Per the germline V gene, CDR1 is SGHVS and CDR2 is FQNEAQ. The chain joins TRBV7-8 to TRBJ2-1, with D maybe TRBD2 (5 bases). This sequence was found in a human donor in good health (CMV status not recorded). Some clones in this sample may be carry-over from other donors' samples. The material was cultured PBMCs, obtained from culture after CMV antigen stimulation. In DNA form, the CDR3 reads TGTGCCAGCAGCTTAGCCCGTGCCCGGGGAGACAATGAGCAGTTCTTC. It codes for CASSLARARGDNEQFF.